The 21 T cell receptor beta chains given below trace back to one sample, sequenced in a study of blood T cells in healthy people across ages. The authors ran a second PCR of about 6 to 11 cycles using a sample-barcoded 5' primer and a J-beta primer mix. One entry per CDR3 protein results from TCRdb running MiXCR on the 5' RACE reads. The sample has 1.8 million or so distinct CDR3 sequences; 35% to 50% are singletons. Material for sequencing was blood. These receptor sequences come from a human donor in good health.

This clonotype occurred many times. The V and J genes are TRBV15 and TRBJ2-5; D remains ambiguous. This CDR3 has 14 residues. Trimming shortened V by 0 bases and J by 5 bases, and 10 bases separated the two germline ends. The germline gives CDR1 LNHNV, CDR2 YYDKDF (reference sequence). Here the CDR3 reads CATSRDRSEETQYF. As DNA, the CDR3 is TGTGCCACCAGCAGAGATCGGTCCGAGGAGACCCAGTACTTC.

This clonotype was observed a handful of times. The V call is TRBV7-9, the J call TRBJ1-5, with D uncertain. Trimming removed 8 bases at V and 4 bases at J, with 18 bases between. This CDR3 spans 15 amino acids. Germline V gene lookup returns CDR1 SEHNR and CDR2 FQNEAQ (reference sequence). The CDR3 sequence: CASGDGSFRNQPQHF. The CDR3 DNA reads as TGTGCCAGCGGTGACGGATCATTTAGAAATCAGCCCCAGCATTTT.

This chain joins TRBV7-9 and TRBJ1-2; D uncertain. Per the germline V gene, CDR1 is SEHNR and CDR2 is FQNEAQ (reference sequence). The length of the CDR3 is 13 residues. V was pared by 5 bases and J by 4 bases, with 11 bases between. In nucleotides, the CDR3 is TGTGCCAGCAGCCGCCCGGACGTCTATGGCTACACCTTC. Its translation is CASSRPDVYGYTF.

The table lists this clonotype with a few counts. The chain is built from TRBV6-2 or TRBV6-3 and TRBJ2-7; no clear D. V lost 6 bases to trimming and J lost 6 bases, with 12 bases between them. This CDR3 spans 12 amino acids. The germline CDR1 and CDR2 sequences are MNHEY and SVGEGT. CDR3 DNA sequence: TGTGCCAGCAGCTTCTCCAATCCCGAGCAGTACTTC. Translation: CASSFSNPEQYF.

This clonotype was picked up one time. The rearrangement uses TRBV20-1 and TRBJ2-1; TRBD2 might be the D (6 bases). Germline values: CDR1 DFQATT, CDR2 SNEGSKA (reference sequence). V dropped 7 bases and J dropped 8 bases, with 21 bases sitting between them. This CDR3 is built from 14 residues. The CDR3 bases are TGCAGTGTTAGCGTGCGGGGCTGGCGAGATGAGCAGTTCTTC. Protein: CSVSVRGWRDEQFF.

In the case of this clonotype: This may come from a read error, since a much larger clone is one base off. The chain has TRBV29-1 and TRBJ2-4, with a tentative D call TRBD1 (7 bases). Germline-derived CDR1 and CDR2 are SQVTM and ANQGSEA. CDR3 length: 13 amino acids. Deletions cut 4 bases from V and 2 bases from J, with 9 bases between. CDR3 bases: TGCAGCGTTGCAGGGGGGACCAAAAACATTCAGTACTTC. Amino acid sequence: CSVAGGTKNIQYF.

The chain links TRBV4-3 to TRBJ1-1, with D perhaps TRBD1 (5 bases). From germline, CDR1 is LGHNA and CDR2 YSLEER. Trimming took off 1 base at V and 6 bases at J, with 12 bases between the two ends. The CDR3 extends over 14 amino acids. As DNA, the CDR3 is TGCGCCAGCAGCCAAGTAGGCAGGGTCGCTGAAGCTTTCTTT. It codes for CASSQVGRVAEAFF.

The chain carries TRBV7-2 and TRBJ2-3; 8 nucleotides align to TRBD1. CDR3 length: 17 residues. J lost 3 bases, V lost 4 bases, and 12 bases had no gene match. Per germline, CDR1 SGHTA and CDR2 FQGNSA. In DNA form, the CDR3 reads TGTGCCAGCAGCTCGGGTTCCAGGGGGCTCGCTACAGATACGCAGTATTTT. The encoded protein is CASSSGSRGLATDTQYF.

This CDR3 reads CASSVDRYRNGYTF. The CDR3 DNA reads as TGTGCCAGCAGTGTTGACAGATACCGAAATGGCTACACCTTC. The V gene is TRBV6-1, the J gene TRBJ1-2; tentative D call: TRBD1 (5 bases). This CDR3 is built from 14 residues. Per the germline V gene, CDR1 is MNHNS and CDR2 is SASEGT. V gave up 4 bases and J gave up 6 bases, with 15 bases separating them.

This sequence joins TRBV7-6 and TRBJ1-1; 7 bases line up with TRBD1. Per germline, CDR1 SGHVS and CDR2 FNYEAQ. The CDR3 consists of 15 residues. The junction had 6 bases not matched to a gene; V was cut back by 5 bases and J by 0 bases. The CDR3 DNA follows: TGTGCCAGCAGCGGGACAGCACTCATGAACACTGAAGCTTTCTTT. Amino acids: CASSGTALMNTEAFF. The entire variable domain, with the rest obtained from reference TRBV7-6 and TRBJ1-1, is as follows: GAGVSQSPRYKVTKRGQDVALRCDPISGHVSLYWYRQALGQGPEFLTYFNYEAQQDKSGLPNDRFSAERPEGSISTLTIQRTEQRDSAMYRCASSGTALMNTEAFFGQGTRLTVV.

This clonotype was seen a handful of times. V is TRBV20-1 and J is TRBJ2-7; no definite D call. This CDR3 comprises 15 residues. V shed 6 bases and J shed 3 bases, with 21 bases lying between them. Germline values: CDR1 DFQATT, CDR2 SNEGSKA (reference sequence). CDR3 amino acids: CSALMGWQAYYEQYF. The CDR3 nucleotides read TGCAGTGCCCTGATGGGCTGGCAAGCCTACTACGAGCAGTACTTC.

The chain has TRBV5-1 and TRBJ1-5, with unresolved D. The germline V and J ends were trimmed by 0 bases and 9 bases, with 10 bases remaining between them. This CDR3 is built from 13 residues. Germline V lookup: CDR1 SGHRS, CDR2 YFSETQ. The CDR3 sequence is CASSLEVSRPQHF. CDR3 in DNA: TGCGCCAGCAGCTTGGAGGTCAGTCGGCCCCAGCATTTT.

The DNA for the CDR3 is TGTGCCAGCACCCAGGGACAGGGGGCCTACAATGAGCAGTTCTTC. Protein product: CASTQGQGAYNEQFF. The chain links TRBV7-2 to TRBJ2-1, with 11 bases matching TRBD1. This CDR3 has 15 amino acids. Germline loops: CDR1 SGHTA, CDR2 FQGNSA. V trimming: 7 bases; J trimming: 2 bases; junction bases outside the gene matches: 4.

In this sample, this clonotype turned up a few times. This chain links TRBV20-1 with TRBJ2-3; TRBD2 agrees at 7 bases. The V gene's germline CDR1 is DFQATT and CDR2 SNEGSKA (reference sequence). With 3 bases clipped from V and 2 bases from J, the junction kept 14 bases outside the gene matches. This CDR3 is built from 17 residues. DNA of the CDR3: TGCAGTGCTAGTCAGGTTTCGTCAGCGGGATCCACAGATACGCAGTATTTT. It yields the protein CSASQVSSAGSTDTQYF.

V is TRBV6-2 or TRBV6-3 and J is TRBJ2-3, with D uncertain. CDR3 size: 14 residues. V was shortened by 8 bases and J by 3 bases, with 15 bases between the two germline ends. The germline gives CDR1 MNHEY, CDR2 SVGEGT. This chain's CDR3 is CASCDPWGTDTQYF. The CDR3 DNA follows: TGTGCCAGCTGCGACCCCTGGGGAACAGATACGCAGTATTTT.

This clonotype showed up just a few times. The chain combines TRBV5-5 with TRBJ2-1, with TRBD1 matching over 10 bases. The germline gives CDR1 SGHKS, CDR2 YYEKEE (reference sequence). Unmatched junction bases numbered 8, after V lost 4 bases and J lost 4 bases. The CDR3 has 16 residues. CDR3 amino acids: CASSLTGTGVYNEQFF. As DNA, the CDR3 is TGTGCCAGCAGCCTTACCGGGACAGGGGTATACAATGAGCAGTTCTTC.

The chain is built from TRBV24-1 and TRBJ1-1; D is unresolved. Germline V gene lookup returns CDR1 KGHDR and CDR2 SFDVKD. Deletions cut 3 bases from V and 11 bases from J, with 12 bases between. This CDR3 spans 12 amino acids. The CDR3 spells CATSDQLGWAFF. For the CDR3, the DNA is TGTGCCACCAGTGATCAACTCGGCTGGGCTTTCTTT.

The CDR3 nucleotides read TGTGCCAGCAGTTCCCTAGACTGGGCGGGAGAGCAGTACTTC. It yields the protein CASSSLDWAGEQYF. The J gene is TRBJ2-4, the V gene TRBV6-6, with TRBD2 matching over 7 bases. The ends lost 4 bases at V and 13 bases at J; junction bases unmatched: 13. The CDR3 loop spans 14 amino acids. Germline assignment: CDR1 MNHNY and CDR2 SVGAGI (reference sequence).

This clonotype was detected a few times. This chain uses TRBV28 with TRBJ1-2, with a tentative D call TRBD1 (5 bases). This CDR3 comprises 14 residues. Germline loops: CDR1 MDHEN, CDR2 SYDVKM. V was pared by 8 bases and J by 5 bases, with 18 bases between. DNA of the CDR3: TGTGCCAGCCTCTCCAGGGAATTAGGATATGGCTACACCTTC. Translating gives CASLSRELGYGYTF.

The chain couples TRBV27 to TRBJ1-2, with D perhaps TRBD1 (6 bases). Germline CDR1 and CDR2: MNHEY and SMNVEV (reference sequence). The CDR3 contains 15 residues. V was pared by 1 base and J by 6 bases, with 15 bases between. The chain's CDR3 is CASSLFGGLNHGYTF. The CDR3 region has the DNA TGTGCCAGCAGTTTATTCGGGGGCCTCAACCATGGCTACACCTTC.

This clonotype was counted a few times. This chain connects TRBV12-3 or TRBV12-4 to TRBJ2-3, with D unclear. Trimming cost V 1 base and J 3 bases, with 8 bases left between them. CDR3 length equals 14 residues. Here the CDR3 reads CASSLDIETDTQYF. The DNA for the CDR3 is TGTGCCAGCAGTTTAGATATAGAAACAGATACGCAGTATTTT.